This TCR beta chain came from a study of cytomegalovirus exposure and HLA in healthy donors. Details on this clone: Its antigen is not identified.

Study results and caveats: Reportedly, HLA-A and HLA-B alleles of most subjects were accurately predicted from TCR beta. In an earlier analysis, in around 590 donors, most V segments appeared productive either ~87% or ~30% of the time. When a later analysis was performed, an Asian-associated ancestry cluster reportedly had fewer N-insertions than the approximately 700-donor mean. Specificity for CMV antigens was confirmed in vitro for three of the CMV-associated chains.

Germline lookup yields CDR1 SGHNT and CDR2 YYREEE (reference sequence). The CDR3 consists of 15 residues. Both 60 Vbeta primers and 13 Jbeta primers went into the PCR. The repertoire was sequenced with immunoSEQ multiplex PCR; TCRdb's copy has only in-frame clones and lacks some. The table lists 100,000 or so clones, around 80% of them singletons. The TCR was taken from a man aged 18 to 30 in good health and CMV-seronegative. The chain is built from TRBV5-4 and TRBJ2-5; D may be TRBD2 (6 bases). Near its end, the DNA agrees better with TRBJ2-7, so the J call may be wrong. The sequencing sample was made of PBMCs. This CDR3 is CASSRRDFISYEQYF. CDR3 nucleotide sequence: TGTGCCAGCAGCCGCCGGGACTTTATCTCCTACGAGCAGTACTTC.